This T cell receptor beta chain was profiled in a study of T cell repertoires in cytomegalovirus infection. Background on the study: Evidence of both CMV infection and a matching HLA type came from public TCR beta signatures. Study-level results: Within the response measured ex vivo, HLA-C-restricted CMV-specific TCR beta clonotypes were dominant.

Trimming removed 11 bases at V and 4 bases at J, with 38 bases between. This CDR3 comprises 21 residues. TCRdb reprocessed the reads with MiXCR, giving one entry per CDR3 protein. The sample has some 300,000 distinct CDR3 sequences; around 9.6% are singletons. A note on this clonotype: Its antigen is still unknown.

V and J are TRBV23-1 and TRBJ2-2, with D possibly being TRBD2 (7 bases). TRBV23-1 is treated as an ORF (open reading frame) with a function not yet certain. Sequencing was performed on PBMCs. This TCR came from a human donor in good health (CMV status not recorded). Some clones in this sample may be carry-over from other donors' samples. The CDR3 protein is CAGKHRDYSRRGPSSTGELFF. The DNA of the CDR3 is TGCGCCGGGAAGCACAGGGATTACTCGAGGCGGGGGCCCTCCAGCACCGGGGAGCTGTTTTTT.